This T cell receptor (beta chain) came from a study of beta chain features in type 1 diabetes. Study-level background: Over all samples combined, over 85,000,000 sorted cells were examined.

As for this clone: Its antigen is still unknown.

Germline lookup yields CDR1 GTSNPN and CDR2 SVGIG (reference sequence). J gave up 2 bases and V 3 bases, and 13 bases lay outside the gene matches. The CDR3 has 16 residues. Expressed TCRB transcripts got sequenced, as all isolated RNA was reverse transcribed. Data came from immunoSEQ multiplex PCR; TCRdb stores just in-frame clones and leaves some out. The table records roughly 310,000 clones, approximately 9.9% of them present only once. Overall study findings and caveats: Type 1 diabetes patients had moderately but significantly shorter TCRB CDR3s in all four CD4+ subsets.

The sample comprised naive CD4+ T cells from blood. The genes are TRBV30 and TRBJ2-7, with 7 bases that match TRBD2. The sequence was collected from a woman aged 25-40 years in good health. The CDR3 here is CAWSAALFRGAYEQYF. The CDR3 coding sequence is TGTGCCTGGAGCGCCGCCCTCTTTCGGGGGGCCTACGAGCAGTACTTC.